The 25 T cell receptor beta chains in this list originate from one sample, sequenced in a study of CDR3 diversity in severe acne. In TCRdb, the PCR reads were re-called with MiXCR into one record per CDR3 protein. The sample includes approximately 90,000 distinct CDR3 sequences, roughly half of them seen just once. Material: blood. The receptors were gathered from a male donor in good health, serving as a control.

This clonotype showed up many times. The chain is built from TRBV7-9 and TRBJ2-5; 11 nucleotides line up with TRBD2. J gave up 0 bases and V 7 bases, and 4 bases lay outside the gene matches. The length of the CDR3 is 15 residues. Germline CDR1 reads SEHNR; CDR2 reads FQNEAQ (reference sequence). The DNA of the CDR3 is TGTGCCAGCATCGGACTAGCGGGCCACCAAGAGACCCAGTACTTC. This translates into CASIGLAGHQETQYF.

This clonotype was detected ten times or more. The chain links TRBV9 to TRBJ2-2, with 7 bases matching TRBD2. The J segment lost 6 bases and the V segment lost 0 bases, leaving 5 bases of the junction unmatched. The CDR3 has 15 amino acids. CDR1 is SGDLS and CDR2 is YYNGEE in the germline V gene. In DNA, the CDR3 is TGTGCCAGCAGCGTAGCGGGGGGTTTATCCGGGGAGCTGTTTTTT. The encoded protein is CASSVAGGLSGELFF.

This clonotype occurred a few times. The chain recombines TRBV20-1 with TRBJ2-7; D possibly uses TRBD1 or TRBD2 (5 bases each). Germline loops: CDR1 DFQATT, CDR2 SNEGSKA (reference sequence). Trimming left V 3 bases short and J 7 bases short, with 10 bases between. This CDR3 has 11 amino acids. The CDR3 nucleotides read TGCAGTGCTAGGGTCGGGGCAGAGCAGTACTTC. Its protein product is CSARVGAEQYF.

This clonotype was picked up many times. The V and J genes are TRBV7-9 and TRBJ2-1; TRBD2 matches at 8 bases. The CDR3 runs to 15 residues. With 1 base clipped from V and 9 bases from J, the junction kept 8 bases outside the gene matches. Germline V gene sequence: CDR1 SEHNR, CDR2 FQNEAQ (reference sequence). The CDR3 reads CASSLEGLGYVEQFF. CDR3 sequence (DNA): TGTGCCAGCAGCTTAGAGGGACTAGGATACGTTGAGCAGTTCTTC.

V is TRBV25-1 and J is TRBJ1-1, with 9 positions matching TRBD1. In germline, CDR1 is MGHDK, CDR2 SYGVNS. The junction had 8 bases not matched to a gene; V was cut back by 5 bases and J by 4 bases. The CDR3 has 15 amino acids. The CDR3 DNA follows: TGTGCCAGCAGTTTAACCCGGACAGGGGTCACTGAAGCTTTCTTT. Translated: CASSLTRTGVTEAFF. Looking up the rest from reference TRBV25-1 and TRBJ1-1 gives the full variable domain: EADIYQTPRYLVIGTGKKITLECSQTMGHDKMYWYQQDPGMELHLIHYSYGVNSTEKGDLSSESTVSRIRTEHFPLTLESARPSHTSQYLCASSLTRTGVTEAFFGQGTRLTVV.

The chain couples TRBV9 to TRBJ2-7; a possible D gene is TRBD1 (6 bases). Deletions cut 4 bases from V and 4 bases from J, with 15 bases between. Germline CDR1 SGDLS, CDR2 YYNGEE. This CDR3 comprises 14 residues. The DNA of the CDR3 is TGTGCCAGCAGCCTGGGGGCCCCCCTTTACGAGCAGTACTTC. As protein: CASSLGAPLYEQYF.

This clonotype has at least ten counts. The CDR3 loop reads CASSYSNLRIPDTQYF. CDR3 in DNA: TGTGCCAGCAGTTACTCTAATTTACGTATTCCAGATACGCAGTATTTT. This chain joins TRBV6-5 and TRBJ2-3; D is unclear. V lost 0 bases and J lost 4, with 14 bases in between. Germline lookup yields CDR1 MNHEY and CDR2 SVGAGI. The CDR3 sequence is 16 residues long.

The V and J genes are TRBV4-1 and TRBJ2-3; the match to TRBD1 covers 10 bases. From germline, CDR1 is MGHRA and CDR2 YSYEKL. The J segment lost 4 bases and the V segment lost 6 bases, leaving 7 bases of the junction unmatched. The CDR3 runs to 15 residues. The CDR3 sequence: CASSPRGTGADTQYF. CDR3 coding DNA: TGCGCCAGCAGTCCACGGGGGACAGGGGCAGATACGCAGTATTTT.

This chain uses TRBV5-1 with TRBJ2-7; D gene uncertain. Germline CDR1 is SGHRS and CDR2 is YFSETQ. The CDR3 runs 12 residues. V was cut by 1 base and J by 6 bases, with 8 bases left in between. The chain's CDR3 is CASSLMGREQYF. Here the CDR3 DNA reads TGCGCCAGCAGCTTGATGGGCCGCGAGCAGTACTTC.

Written as DNA, the CDR3 is TGTGCCAGCAGCGTAACGCCCGGGGAGCTGTTTTTT. This encodes CASSVTPGELFF. The chain employs TRBV9 and TRBJ2-2; D uncertain. Trimming shortened V by 1 base and J by 6 bases, and 4 bases separated the two germline ends. There are 12 residues in the CDR3. CDR1 and CDR2 (germline): SGDLS, YYNGEE.

The chain joins TRBV7-9 to TRBJ2-5, with a possible D match to TRBD2 (5 bases). Trimming removed 6 bases at V and 2 bases at J, with 7 bases between. Germline V CDR1 and CDR2: SEHNR, FQNEAQ (reference sequence). The CDR3 is made up of 12 amino acids. CDR3 DNA sequence: TGTGCCAGCAGAGAGCGGCAAGAGACCCAGTACTTC. Translation: CASRERQETQYF.

The chain is built from TRBV10-3 and TRBJ2-7; TRBD2 matches 7 bases. With V trimmed by 6 bases and J by 5 bases, 10 bases remained unmatched. The CDR3 is 14 residues long. Germline CDR1 is ENHRY and CDR2 is SYGVKD. For the CDR3, the DNA is TGTGCCATCAGCGTGGATCAGGGAGGGGACGAGCAGTACTTC. Amino acids: CAISVDQGGDEQYF.

The V gene is TRBV20-1, the J gene TRBJ1-5, with D hard to call. Germline V CDR1 and CDR2: DFQATT, SNEGSKA (reference sequence). This CDR3 has 13 residues. The germline V and J ends were trimmed by 1 base and 7 bases, with 11 bases remaining between them. CDR3 protein: CSARVQPGQPQHF. The CDR3, as DNA: TGCAGTGCTAGAGTCCAGCCCGGGCAGCCCCAGCATTTT.

J is TRBJ1-1 and V is TRBV4-1; 10 nucleotides align to TRBD1. CDR1 and CDR2 from the germline V gene are MGHRA and YSYEKL. This CDR3 has 15 residues. V dropped 8 bases and J dropped 0; count of bases not matched to a gene: 6. The DNA of the CDR3 is TGCGCCAGCTCTCGAGACAGGGGGCTGAACACTGAAGCTTTCTTT. Its translation: CASSRDRGLNTEAFF.

Details on this clonotype: The missing conserved phenylalanine or tryptophan at the end of this CDR3 makes a read error likely. This chain links TRBV28 with TRBJ1-1; 10 nucleotides line up with TRBD1. CDR1 is MDHEN and CDR2 is SYDVKM in the germline V gene. The length of the CDR3 is 15 residues. V shed 4 bases and J 10 bases; nucleotides not matched to a gene: 12. In DNA form, the CDR3 reads TGTGCCAGCAGTTCCCCGGGACAGGGGTTCGTTGGAGCTTTCCTT. Protein sequence: CASSSPGQGFVGAFL.

On this clonotype: The germline gene is not matched at one end of the junction; a read error may be the cause. The V gene is TRBV10-3, the J gene TRBJ2-6; D remains unclear. The CDR3 is 14 amino acids. Germline CDR1 ENHRY, CDR2 SYGVKD. CDR3 DNA: TGTGCCAGCAGTTACACGTCTGGGGCCAACGTCCTGACTTTC. Protein: CASSYTSGANVLTF.

This clonotype was seen ten or more times. This chain joins TRBV29-1 and TRBJ1-1; D remains unclear. CDR3 length: 13 amino acids. Germline CDR1 SQVTM, CDR2 ANQGSEA. The ends were cut back, 3 bases at V and 4 bases at J, with 12 bases in the middle. CDR3 in DNA: TGCAGCGTTGATAGCGGTAGTACCACTGAAGCTTTCTTT. Amino acid sequence: CSVDSGSTTEAFF.

This clonotype came up a few times. This rearrangement joins TRBV5-1 to TRBJ2-7, with 8 bases identical to TRBD1. The CDR3 loop spans 15 amino acids. V shed 3 bases and J 2 bases; nucleotides not matched to a gene: 7. Germline lookup yields CDR1 SGHRS and CDR2 YFSETQ. CDR3 bases: TGCGCCAGCAGCTGGGGACAGGCACTAGCCTACGAGCAGTACTTC. Protein product: CASSWGQALAYEQYF.

This clonotype turned up a few times. V is TRBV5-6 and J is TRBJ2-7, with 10 positions matching TRBD1. Germline lookup yields CDR1 SGHDT and CDR2 YYEEEE. J gave up 4 bases and V 3 bases, and 7 bases lay outside the gene matches. CDR3 size: 15 residues. CDR3 region: CASSSPGQGMYEQYF. The CDR3 nucleotides are TGTGCCAGCAGCTCACCGGGACAGGGGATGTACGAGCAGTACTTC.

V and J are TRBV20-1 and TRBJ1-2; 7 bases agree with TRBD1. The CDR3 has 12 residues. Germline CDR1 is DFQATT and CDR2 is SNEGSKA (reference sequence). V was pared by 5 bases and J by 6 bases, with 6 bases of the junction left unmatched. Here the CDR3 DNA reads TGCAGTGCTTCAAGAGGGGGCAATGGCTACACCTTC. Translating gives CSASRGGNGYTF.

As regards this clonotype: A much larger clonotype is one base distant, so this may be a read error. V is TRBV5-6 and J is TRBJ1-1; TRBD1 agrees at 9 bases. Germline V gives CDR1 SGHDT, CDR2 YYEEEE. The CDR3 is made up of 16 amino acids. The CDR3 sequence is CASGLLTGGARTEAFF. The CDR3 DNA reads TGTGCCAGCGGCTTATTAACAGGGGGCGCTAGGACTGAAGCTTTCTTT.

A few counts support this clonotype. This chain uses TRBV6-4 with TRBJ2-1, with 13 bases aligning to TRBD2. This CDR3 comprises 15 residues. Germline V gene lookup returns CDR1 MRHNA and CDR2 SNTAGT. The J segment lost 4 bases and the V segment lost 6 bases, leaving 3 bases of the junction unmatched. The CDR3 nucleotides are TGTGCCAGCAGCCGACTAGCGGGGGGTTACAATGAGCAGTTCTTC. It encodes CASSRLAGGYNEQFF.

The chain recombines TRBV18 with TRBJ2-7; possible D gene TRBD2, 7 bases. The CDR3 runs 16 residues. Between the trimmed V and J ends, which lost 6 bases and 2 bases, there was a span of 20 bases. Germline CDR1 reads KGHSH; CDR2 reads LQKENI. DNA for the CDR3: TGTGCCAGCTCGCACATAAGGGGGAGGGCCCCCTACGAGCAGTACTTC. Protein: CASSHIRGRAPYEQYF.

By sample share, this clonotype is medium-sized (0.01 to 0.1%). The chain is built from TRBV10-3 and TRBJ2-3; D ambiguous. This CDR3 region has 14 residues. The V gene's germline CDR1 is ENHRY and CDR2 SYGVKD. Trimming took 8 bases from V and 0 from J, leaving 12 bases between them. The CDR3 region is CAIADSPSTDTQYF. The CDR3 nucleotides are TGTGCCATCGCCGACTCTCCCAGCACAGATACGCAGTATTTT.

The rearrangement links TRBV29-1 to TRBJ2-7, with D maybe TRBD2 (6 bases). Germline lookup yields CDR1 SQVTM and CDR2 ANQGSEA. The ends were cut back, 1 base at V and 7 bases at J, with 11 bases in the middle. The CDR3 has 12 amino acids. CDR3 in amino acids: CSVEGGAGEQYF. The CDR3 region has the DNA TGCAGCGTTGAAGGGGGCGCGGGAGAGCAGTACTTC.